This TCR beta chain was observed in a study of identical twins. Study conclusions and caveats: The study found weaker excess twin sharing in beta out-of-frame sequences. Whereas memory repertoires showed no such difference, abundant cord blood beta clonotypes carried fewer insertions.

Unique molecular identifiers were present on the cDNA, which also gained a universal primer site by template switching. TCRdb recomputed calls from the 5' RACE reads with MiXCR, one row per CDR3 protein. This table has approximately 700,000 distinct CDR3 sequences, roughly 6% appearing once. The CDR3 spans 14 residues. CDR1 and CDR2 from the germline V gene are KGHDR and SFDVKD. V was clipped by 2 bases and J by 5 bases, with 11 bases between them. This clonotype was counted ten times or more. Its target is not known. The clonotype was recovered from a man in his late teens or twenties in good health. Sequenced: naive T cells sorted from blood. The rearrangement links TRBV24-1 to TRBJ2-5; the D is unclear. CDR3 in DNA: TGTGCCACCAGTGATTCCCCCACTGGGGAGACCCAGTACTTC. Translating gives CATSDSPTGETQYF.